This passage covers 29 T cell receptor beta chains from one sample sequenced in a study of CD8+ T cells in alopecia areata. RNA, once extracted, was reverse transcribed into cDNA for use as the sequencing template. Profiled with immunoSEQ multiplex PCR; TCRdb holds only in-frame clones, not every one. The sample includes about 110,000 clones, approximately 50% of them seen just once. Sequenced: NKG2D-low CD8+ T cells sorted from blood. These receptors were taken from a human donor with alopecia areata.

This chain joins TRBV7-8 and TRBJ2-1; maybe TRBD2 (5 bases). Per germline, CDR1 SGHVS and CDR2 FQNEAQ. V lost 5 bases to trimming and J lost 8 bases, with 13 bases between them. The CDR3 loop spans 13 amino acids. The CDR3 nucleotides read TGTGCCAGCAGCCAGAGGGTAAGCTATGAGCAGTTCTTC. Its translation: CASSQRVSYEQFF.

The rearrangement joins TRBV29-1 to TRBJ2-1; 13 bases fit TRBD2. V dropped 5 bases and J dropped 3; count of bases not matched to a gene: 10. Germline CDR1 and CDR2: SQVTM and ANQGSEA. The CDR3 has 17 amino acids. DNA of the CDR3: TGCAGCGTTACAGGGACTAGCGGGATTAGGCACTACAATGAGCAGTTCTTC. This translates into CSVTGTSGIRHYNEQFF.

This clone was detected only a few times. V is TRBV6-6 and J is TRBJ2-3; no reliable D call. Trimming removed 7 bases from V and 2 bases from J, with 10 bases in between. There are 13 residues in the CDR3. Per germline, CDR1 MNHNY and CDR2 SVGAGI (reference sequence). This CDR3 is CASTGRPTDTQYF. CDR3 in DNA: TGTGCCAGCACTGGTCGGCCCACAGATACGCAGTATTTT.

The chain is built from TRBV13 and TRBJ1-2; a weak D match, TRBD1 (5 bases). Trimming left V 6 bases short and J 6 bases short, with 14 bases between. Germline lookup yields CDR1 PRHDT and CDR2 FYEKMQ (reference sequence). This CDR3 region has 13 residues. This chain's CDR3 is CASRGRGLHGYTF. In DNA, the CDR3 is TGTGCCAGCAGAGGTAGGGGTCTCCATGGCTACACCTTC.

The rearrangement uses TRBV28 and TRBJ2-7, with D perhaps being TRBD1 or TRBD2 (6 bases each). This CDR3 has 16 residues. Germline CDR1 and CDR2: MDHEN and SYDVKM. The ends were cut back, 4 bases at V and 4 bases at J, with 20 bases in the middle. The CDR3 DNA reads as TGTGCCAGCAGTTCGCGGGGTATGGGGGACAAATACGAGCAGTACTTC. It codes for CASSSRGMGDKYEQYF. Supplemented by reference TRBV28 and TRBJ2-7, the full variable domain reads DVKVTQSSRYLVKRTGEKVFLECVQDMDHENMFWYRQDPGLGLRLIYFSYDVKMKEKGDIPEGYSVSREKKERFSLILESASTNQTSMYLCASSSRGMGDKYEQYFGPGTRLTVT.

The V and J genes are TRBV5-1 and TRBJ1-2; 7 nucleotides align to TRBD1. V shed 0 bases, J shed 6 bases, and the junction held 5 bases outside the gene matches. The CDR3 is 14 residues long. Germline V gives CDR1 SGHRS, CDR2 YFSETQ. The CDR3 DNA reads as TGCGCCAGCAGCTTGGACAGGGGCCTGGATGGCTACACCTTC. Translating gives CASSLDRGLDGYTF. The full variable domain, completed using reference TRBV5-1 and TRBJ1-2, is KAGVTQTPRYLIKTRGQQVTLSCSPISGHRSVSWYQQTPGQGLQFLFEYFSETQRNKGNFPGRFSGRQFSNSRSEMNVSTLELGDSALYLCASSLDRGLDGYTFGSGTRLTVV.

The chain combines TRBV23-1 with TRBJ1-5, with TRBD1 identical over 8 bases. TRBV23-1 has ORF status, its function being uncertain. The CDR3 has 16 residues. With 0 bases clipped from V and 5 bases from J, the junction kept 6 bases outside the gene matches. CDR3 loop: CASSQSRTGYDQPQHF. The CDR3 DNA reads TGCGCCAGCAGTCAATCCAGGACAGGGTATGATCAGCCCCAGCATTTT.

J is TRBJ2-3 and V is TRBV7-8; D is unclear. The CDR3 has 15 amino acids. V was pared by 0 bases and J by 3 bases, with 10 bases between. Germline CDR1 and CDR2: SGHVS and FQNEAQ. The CDR3 nucleotides read TGTGCCAGCAGCTTAGCCACTCTGGGGACAGATACGCAGTATTTT. Encoded protein: CASSLATLGTDTQYF.

This chain joins TRBV29-1 and TRBJ2-1; unclear D gene. Looked up from germline, CDR1 is SQVTM and CDR2 is ANQGSEA. Trimming took off 8 bases at V and 10 bases at J, with 21 bases between the two ends. The CDR3 sequence is 13 residues long. This CDR3 reads CSFSDPGRSEQFF. CDR3 nucleotides: TGCAGCTTCTCGGATCCCGGCCGATCGGAGCAGTTCTTC.

The chain links TRBV2 to TRBJ1-4; D is unclear. CDR1 and CDR2 (germline): SNHLY, FYNNEI. V was shortened by 7 bases and J by 0 bases, with 6 bases between the two germline ends. CDR3 length: 13 amino acids. CDR3 sequence: CASISATNEKLFF. The CDR3 nucleotides read TGTGCCAGCATTTCAGCAACTAATGAAAAACTGTTTTTT.

The chain carries TRBV13 and TRBJ2-6, with D possibly TRBD2 on 5 matching bases. V was clipped by 5 bases and J by 0 bases, with 11 bases between them. Germline values: CDR1 PRHDT, CDR2 FYEKMQ (reference sequence). This CDR3 region has 16 residues. The CDR3 DNA follows: TGTGCCAGCAGCACTAGATCCATCTCTGGGGCCAACGTCCTGACTTTC. This codes for CASSTRSISGANVLTF.

The rearrangement links TRBV10-3 to TRBJ1-2, with D perhaps matching TRBD1 (5 bases). The germline gives CDR1 ENHRY, CDR2 SYGVKD. Trimming stripped 4 bases from V and 9 bases from J, with 21 bases between. This CDR3 spans 15 amino acids. CDR3 in DNA: TGTGCCATCAGTGGACGATTTCCTGGGGGGGAGCGCTACACCTTC. Translation gives CAISGRFPGGERYTF.

The chain has TRBV27 and TRBJ2-7; D is unclear. The V end lost 4 bases, the J end lost 6 bases, and 13 bases lay between the germline ends. Germline V gene sequence: CDR1 MNHEY, CDR2 SMNVEV (reference sequence). There are 13 residues in the CDR3. The CDR3 DNA follows: TGTGCCAGCAGTTGGGGTCCTAAGCTCGAGCAGTACTTC. Its translation: CASSWGPKLEQYF.

The chain combines TRBV19 with TRBJ2-7; the D is unclear. Germline-derived CDR1 and CDR2 are LNHDA and SQIVND (reference sequence). Trimming left V 3 bases short and J 0 bases short, with 9 bases between. The CDR3 runs to 14 residues. CDR3: CASSIGDFSYEQYF. The CDR3 nucleotides read TGTGCCAGTAGTATCGGAGATTTCTCCTACGAGCAGTACTTC.

The CDR3 DNA is TGTGCCAGCAGCCTATCAGGGGCCCACGAGCAGTACTTC. Translating it yields CASSLSGAHEQYF. J is TRBJ2-7 and V is TRBV7-3; maybe TRBD1 (6 bases). The CDR3 totals 13 residues. Germline-derived CDR1 and CDR2 are SGHTA and FQGTGA. V was clipped by 5 bases and J by 5 bases, with 13 bases between them.

The CDR3 coding sequence is TGCGCCAGCAGCCAAGATCGAGGGACAGGGATCGATGAGCAGTTCTTC. Protein sequence: CASSQDRGTGIDEQFF. This chain joins TRBV4-1 and TRBJ2-1; 9 bases fit TRBD1. This CDR3 comprises 16 residues. CDR1 MGHRA and CDR2 YSYEKL come from the germline V gene. V trimming: 0 bases; J trimming: 8 bases; junction bases outside the gene matches: 8.

This clone was detected only a few times. V and J are TRBV6-1 and TRBJ1-1; D uncertain. This CDR3 has 14 amino acids. V gave up 4 bases and J gave up 0 bases, with 9 bases separating them. The germline gives CDR1 MNHNS, CDR2 SASEGT. The CDR3 sequence is CASSVREMNTEAFF. CDR3 DNA sequence: TGTGCCAGCAGTGTCCGGGAAATGAACACTGAAGCTTTCTTT.

Regarding this clone: Additional DNA sequences in this sample encode the identical CDR3. V usage is TRBV27 and J usage is TRBJ1-1; weak D call: TRBD1 (5 bases). The length of the CDR3 is 13 residues. The germline V gene encodes CDR1 MNHEY and CDR2 SMNVEV (reference sequence). Trimming cost V 5 bases and J 2 bases, with 9 bases left between them. The CDR3 region is CASSLGTNTEAFF. The CDR3 region has the DNA TGTGCCAGCAGTCTAGGGACTAACACTGAAGCTTTCTTT.

V is TRBV27 and J is TRBJ1-5, with D tentatively TRBD1 (6 bases). The CDR3 runs to 14 residues. Trimming stripped 3 bases from V and 4 bases from J, with 10 bases between. The germline V gene encodes CDR1 MNHEY and CDR2 SMNVEV (reference sequence). The CDR3 DNA is TGTGCCAGCAGTTTGGACAGCCAGAATCAGCCCCAGCATTTT. Translated, it gives CASSLDSQNQPQHF.

The gene calls are TRBV2 and TRBJ2-3, with a weak D call TRBD2 (5 bases). Germline V gives CDR1 SNHLY, CDR2 FYNNEI. The CDR3 is 15 residues long. V was shortened by 3 bases and J by 4 bases, with 14 bases between the two germline ends. The CDR3 DNA reads as TGTGCCAGCAGTGATTGGCTAGCTTTCTCAGATACGCAGTATTTT. Translation gives CASSDWLAFSDTQYF.

In regard to this clone: Other DNA sequences of this sample code for an identical CDR3. This sequence joins TRBV7-9 and TRBJ2-7; D not resolved. V was clipped by 1 base and J by 4 bases, with 5 bases between them. Germline CDR1 reads SEHNR; CDR2 reads FQNEAQ (reference sequence). The CDR3 covers 12 residues. The CDR3 sequence is CASSLVVYEQYF. The CDR3 nucleotides are TGTGCCAGCAGCTTAGTGGTTTACGAGCAGTACTTC. The whole variable domain, filled in from reference TRBV7-9 and TRBJ2-7, reads DTGVSQNPRHKITKRGQNVTFRCDPISEHNRLYWYRQTLGQGPEFLTYFQNEAQLEKSRLLSDRFSAERPKGSFSTLEIQRTEQGDSAMYLCASSLVVYEQYFGPGTRLTVT.

The rearrangement joins TRBV28 to TRBJ1-5, with TRBD1 matching 7 bases. Germline V gene data show CDR1 as MDHEN and CDR2 as SYDVKM. The CDR3 totals 14 residues. The J segment lost 3 bases and the V segment lost 5 bases, leaving 4 bases of the junction unmatched. The DNA of the CDR3 is TGTGCCAGCAGTCACAGGGGTTACAATCAGCCCCAGCATTTT. Translating it yields CASSHRGYNQPQHF.

The rearrangement joins TRBV7-3 to TRBJ2-1; 10 bases map to TRBD2. Germline V gives CDR1 SGHTA, CDR2 FQGTGA. The V gene end was trimmed by 5 bases and the J gene end by 9 bases; junction bases not matched to a gene: 4. The CDR3 is 13 residues long. The CDR3 DNA follows: TGTGCCAGCAGCCCAGGACTAGCGGCTGAGCAGTTCTTC. This codes for CASSPGLAAEQFF. The entire variable domain, with the rest obtained from reference TRBV7-3 and TRBJ2-1, is as follows: GAGVSQTPSNKVTEKGKYVELRCDPISGHTALYWYRQSLGQGPEFLIYFQGTGAADDSGLPNDRFFAVRPEGSVSTLKIQRTERGDSAVYLCASSPGLAAEQFFGPGTRLTVL.

This clone was seen a handful of times. The chain uses TRBV5-1 and TRBJ2-1, with TRBD2 identical over 7 bases. V was pared by 0 bases and J by 6 bases, with 9 bases of the junction left unmatched. CDR3 length: 16 amino acids. Germline values: CDR1 SGHRS, CDR2 YFSETQ. The CDR3 loop reads CASSLEAGREVNEQFF. The CDR3 nucleotides read TGCGCCAGCAGCTTGGAGGCAGGGAGGGAGGTCAATGAGCAGTTCTTC. Combining the CDR3 with reference TRBV5-1 and TRBJ2-1 gives the whole variable domain KAGVTQTPRYLIKTRGQQVTLSCSPISGHRSVSWYQQTPGQGLQFLFEYFSETQRNKGNFPGRFSGRQFSNSRSEMNVSTLELGDSALYLCASSLEAGREVNEQFFGPGTRLTVL.

The chain combines TRBV27 with TRBJ2-7; a possible D gene is TRBD2 (6 bases). V lost 7 bases and J 2 bases, leaving 9 bases between the germline ends. CDR1 and CDR2 from the germline V gene are MNHEY and SMNVEV (reference sequence). The CDR3 has 12 amino acids. The CDR3 DNA sequence: TGTGCCAGCACCGGGAGCGCCTACGAGCAGTACTTC. It is translated as CASTGSAYEQYF.

This clone was seen a single time. The chain is built from TRBV15 and TRBJ2-7, with D uncertain. V lost 1 base and J 2 bases, leaving 9 bases between the germline ends. CDR1 is LNHNV, CDR2 YYDKDF, per germline (reference sequence). This CDR3 comprises 14 residues. The CDR3 spells CATSRVQGAYEQYF. As DNA, the CDR3 is TGTGCCACCAGCAGAGTTCAAGGTGCCTACGAGCAGTACTTC.

This chain links TRBV7-9 with TRBJ2-7, with 12 positions matching TRBD2. Germline V gene lookup returns CDR1 SEHNR and CDR2 FQNEAQ (reference sequence). The CDR3 is 19 amino acids. The junction had 21 bases not matched to a gene; V was cut back by 6 bases and J by 6 bases. The CDR3 nucleotides are TGTGCCAGCAGTCCCGAACCGCCGGGACTAGCGGGTTTTACTTCCGAGCAGTACTTC. Protein product: CASSPEPPGLAGFTSEQYF.

This clone was counted between two and nine times. In nucleotides, the CDR3 is TGCGCCAGCAGCTCTGGACTAGCGGACAATGAGCAGTTCTTC. Its protein product is CASSSGLADNEQFF. This chain connects TRBV5-1 to TRBJ2-1, with TRBD2 matching 10 bases. CDR1 and CDR2 (germline): SGHRS, YFSETQ. This CDR3 contains 14 residues. The V segment lost 3 bases and the J segment 5 bases; nucleotides outside the gene matches: 2.

This clone has a handful of counts. This rearrangement joins TRBV5-6 to TRBJ2-3; D is perhaps TRBD2 (6 bases). Germline CDR1 reads SGHDT; CDR2 reads YYEEEE. V was clipped by 2 bases and J by 0 bases, with 7 bases between them. The CDR3 loop spans 14 amino acids. CDR3 region: CASSLGGSTDTQYF. CDR3 nucleotide sequence: TGTGCCAGCAGCTTAGGAGGGAGCACAGATACGCAGTATTTT. Using reference TRBV5-6 and TRBJ2-3 for the parts outside the CDR3, the full variable domain is DAGVTQSPTHLIKTRGQQVTLRCSPKSGHDTVSWYQQALGQGPQFIFQYYEEEERQRGNFPDRFSGHQFPNYSSELNVNALLLGDSALYLCASSLGGSTDTQYFGPGTRLTVL.